The 21 T cell receptor beta chains reported below all come from one sample, sequenced in a study of cytomegalovirus exposure and HLA in healthy donors. The PCR made use of 60 Vbeta and 13 Jbeta primers. Sequenced by immunoSEQ multiplex PCR; TCRdb stores in-frame clones only, minus some. The repertoire holds more than 140,000 clones, approximately 71% seen once, with 3% to 3.5% in the top ten. The source material was PBMCs. The origin of the receptors is a man aged 35-49 years in good health and CMV-seronegative.

The genes are TRBV28 and TRBJ1-2; possible D gene TRBD1, 5 bases. Germline V lookup: CDR1 MDHEN, CDR2 SYDVKM. With 7 bases removed from V and 8 bases from J, the gap between germline ends came to 20 bases. This CDR3 contains 14 residues. The DNA of the CDR3 is TGTGCCAGCACCCGGGGAGGGGAATCCCGCGGCTACACCTTC. It yields the protein CASTRGGESRGYTF.

The chain uses TRBV28 and TRBJ1-2; 7 nucleotides line up with TRBD1. Germline-derived CDR1 and CDR2 are MDHEN and SYDVKM. The V segment lost 6 bases and the J segment 7 bases; nucleotides outside the gene matches: 5. The CDR3 extends over 12 amino acids. The CDR3 DNA reads as TGTGCCAGCAGCCAGGGGGAAGGTGGCTACACCTTC. As protein: CASSQGEGGYTF.

On this clone: Since a much larger clone is just one base distant, this may be a read error. This rearrangement joins TRBV7-9 to TRBJ1-1; D is perhaps TRBD1 (6 bases). The CDR3 has 13 amino acids. V was shortened by 5 bases and J by 1 base, with 8 bases between the two germline ends. CDR1 and CDR2 from the germline V gene are SEHNR and FQNEAQ (reference sequence). The CDR3 region is CASSGGANTEAFF. The CDR3 DNA is TGTGCCAGCAGCGGGGGCGCGAACACTGAAGCTTTCTTT.

The chain uses TRBV2 and TRBJ1-5; D is unresolved. V was cut by 4 bases and J by 1 base, with 8 bases left in between. The germline V gene encodes CDR1 SNHLY and CDR2 FYNNEI. The CDR3 has 14 amino acids. CDR3 bases: TGTGCCAGCAGTGGGAGAGGGAGCAATCAGCCCCAGCATTTT. This encodes CASSGRGSNQPQHF. Looking up the rest from reference TRBV2 and TRBJ1-5 gives the full variable domain: EPEVTQTPSHQVTQMGQEVILRCVPISNHLYFYWYRQILGQKVEFLVSFYNNEISEKSEIFDDQFSVERPDGSNFTLKIRSTKLEDSAMYFCASSGRGSNQPQHFGDGTRLSIL.

This sequence joins TRBV7-6 and TRBJ1-2; D gene unclear. This CDR3 has 13 amino acids. Germline V gives CDR1 SGHVS, CDR2 FNYEAQ. V was pared by 6 bases and J by 6 bases, with 14 bases between. Here the CDR3 reads CASSAGELNGYTF. As DNA, the CDR3 is TGTGCCAGCAGTGCCGGGGAACTAAATGGCTACACCTTC.

This clone was picked up a small number of times. This chain joins TRBV19 and TRBJ1-1; D is uncertain. V lost 3 bases to trimming and J lost 5 bases, with 10 bases between them. The germline V gene has CDR1 LNHDA and CDR2 SQIVND (reference sequence). The CDR3 extends over 13 amino acids. This CDR3 reads CASSIVGGTEAFF. For the CDR3, the DNA is TGTGCCAGTAGTATCGTGGGAGGGACTGAAGCTTTCTTT.

This chain joins TRBV15 and TRBJ1-5, with TRBD1 matching 7 bases. CDR3 length: 14 amino acids. Trimming removed 4 bases from V and 7 bases from J; junction bases left unmatched: 7. The germline V gene encodes CDR1 LNHNV and CDR2 YYDKDF (reference sequence). The CDR3 sequence: CATSTGQKSQPQHF. The CDR3 DNA reads TGTGCCACCAGCACGGGACAGAAAAGCCAGCCCCAGCATTTT. Full variable domain (rest looked up from reference TRBV15 and TRBJ1-5): DAMVIQNPRYQVTQFGKPVTLSCSQTLNHNVMYWYQQKSSQAPKLLFHYYDKDFNNEADTPDNFQSRRPNTSFCFLDIRSPGLGDTAMYLCATSTGQKSQPQHFGDGTRLSIL.

This chain links TRBV4-1 with TRBJ2-1; no reliable D call. The CDR3 is 17 amino acids. V lost 4 bases and J 1 base, leaving 17 bases between the germline ends. Per the germline V gene, CDR1 is MGHRA and CDR2 is YSYEKL. Here the CDR3 DNA reads TGCGCCAGCAGCCCCCGAGAGAGACTCCCTTCCTACAATGAGCAGTTCTTC. It translates to CASSPRERLPSYNEQFF.

The rearrangement links TRBV7-2 to TRBJ2-7; 9 nucleotides match TRBD2. V lost 2 bases and J lost 3; bases outside the gene matches: 11. Germline V lookup: CDR1 SGHTA, CDR2 FQGNSA. The CDR3 is 17 amino acids. CDR3 residues: CASSLRESGGYHYEQYF. The DNA of the CDR3 is TGTGCCAGCAGCTTACGGGAAAGCGGGGGGTACCACTACGAGCAGTACTTC.

This chain uses TRBV4-1 with TRBJ1-5, with 10 bases identical to TRBD1. V was pared by 6 bases and J by 6 bases, with 11 bases of the junction left unmatched. Germline V CDR1 and CDR2: MGHRA, YSYEKL. This CDR3 has 16 residues. For the CDR3, the DNA is TGCGCCAGCAGTTCAAGCGGCGACAGGGGGCTTCAGCCCCAGCATTTT. Translated: CASSSSGDRGLQPQHF.

The J gene is TRBJ1-5, the V gene TRBV10-3; the D gene is possibly TRBD1 (5 bases). In germline, CDR1 is ENHRY, CDR2 SYGVKD. The CDR3 sequence is 15 residues long. Between the trimmed V and J ends, which lost 5 bases and 0 bases, there was a span of 11 bases. CDR3 DNA: TGTGCCATCAGTACAGGAGCGCATAGCAATCAGCCCCAGCATTTT. Encoded protein: CAISTGAHSNQPQHF.

The CDR3 DNA sequence: TGCGCCAGCAGCTTCCACAGGGGGCCCACTGAAGCTTTCTTT. It translates to CASSFHRGPTEAFF. The V gene is TRBV5-1, the J gene TRBJ1-1; 9 nucleotides line up with TRBD1. CDR1 and CDR2 from the germline V gene are SGHRS and YFSETQ. Trimming removed 2 bases from V and 4 bases from J; junction bases left unmatched: 3. The CDR3 runs to 14 residues.

V gene TRBV19 combines with J gene TRBJ1-5, with D maybe TRBD1 (5 bases). The CDR3 has 14 amino acids. Trimming stripped 6 bases from V and 0 bases from J, with 9 bases between. Germline values: CDR1 LNHDA, CDR2 SQIVND (reference sequence). CDR3 in DNA: TGTGCCAGTAGGGCGGGGGGTAGCAATCAGCCCCAGCATTTT. Its protein is CASRAGGSNQPQHF.

In this sample, this clone turned up a few times. V gene TRBV5-5 combines with J gene TRBJ1-1; TRBD1 matches 7 bases. V shed 5 bases, J shed 4 bases, and the junction held 14 bases outside the gene matches. Germline CDR1 SGHKS, CDR2 YYEKEE (reference sequence). The CDR3 has 16 residues. CDR3 loop: CASRQQGPRSGTEAFF. Here the CDR3 DNA reads TGTGCCAGCAGGCAACAGGGGCCGCGCTCGGGCACTGAAGCTTTCTTT.

V and J are TRBV11-1 and TRBJ2-7; 8 bases match TRBD1. Germline V CDR1 and CDR2: SGHAT, FQDESV (reference sequence). The CDR3 spans 15 residues. V lost 2 bases to trimming and J lost 5 bases; unmatched junction nucleotides: 8. CDR3 protein: CASSLQVAGGNEQYF. In nucleotides, the CDR3 is TGTGCCAGCAGCTTACAGGTGGCAGGGGGCAACGAGCAGTACTTC.

The J gene is TRBJ1-4, the V gene TRBV5-1; TRBD1 matches at 9 bases. CDR1 and CDR2 (germline): SGHRS, YFSETQ. The CDR3 covers 19 residues. The J segment lost 3 bases and the V segment lost 7 bases, leaving 19 bases of the junction unmatched. The CDR3 nucleotides are TGCGCCAGCTCTAACTTGCCGGGGACAGGGTTTATTCCTAATGAAAAACTGTTTTTT. Its protein product is CASSNLPGTGFIPNEKLFF.

The rearrangement links TRBV5-4 to TRBJ1-1; D remains ambiguous. The CDR3 loop spans 14 amino acids. Per the germline V gene, CDR1 is SGHNT and CDR2 is YYREEE (reference sequence). V dropped 1 base and J dropped 1 base, with 8 bases sitting between them. The CDR3 DNA sequence: TGTGCCAGCAGCTTGAGGGCGGGGAACACTGAAGCTTTCTTT. It codes for CASSLRAGNTEAFF.

The chain links TRBV11-2 to TRBJ2-3, with 12 bases lining up with TRBD2. The CDR3 is 14 amino acids. Unmatched junction bases numbered 3, after V lost 5 bases and J lost 6 bases. The germline V gene encodes CDR1 SGHAT and CDR2 FQNNGV. The CDR3 region is CASSRTSGMDTQYF. The DNA for the CDR3 is TGTGCCAGCAGCCGGACTAGCGGGATGGATACGCAGTATTTT.

This chain connects TRBV6-5 to TRBJ2-7, with TRBD1 matching over 7 bases. Germline CDR1 is MNHEY and CDR2 is SVGAGI. The CDR3 covers 11 residues. The V segment lost 10 bases and the J segment 7 bases; nucleotides outside the gene matches: 7. The CDR3 is CATETGWEQYF. The CDR3 DNA is TGTGCCACCGAGACAGGGTGGGAGCAGTACTTC.

This chain links TRBV9 with TRBJ2-7; 9 nucleotides align to TRBD1. CDR1 and CDR2 from the germline V gene are SGDLS and YYNGEE. The trim removed 0 bases at V and 6 bases at J, leaving 4 bases unmatched. The CDR3 length is 14 residues. CDR3 in amino acids: CASSVGDRVFEQYF. The CDR3 nucleotides are TGTGCCAGCAGCGTAGGGGACAGGGTGTTCGAGCAGTACTTC.

The gene calls are TRBV15 and TRBJ2-3, with 8 bases aligning to TRBD2. Germline loops: CDR1 LNHNV, CDR2 YYDKDF (reference sequence). The CDR3 runs 16 residues. V was clipped by 0 bases and J by 3 bases; unmatched bases: 5. The CDR3 DNA is TGTGCCACCAGCAGAGATATGTCGGGGGGGACAGATACGCAGTATTTT. Amino acids: CATSRDMSGGTDTQYF.